This paragraph covers one T cell receptor beta chain sequence. These data originate in a study of control samples from healthy donors and cancer patients. Between the trimmed V and J ends, which lost 0 bases and 5 bases, there was a span of 14 bases. The CDR3 has 17 residues. Profiling relied on immunoSEQ multiplex PCR, and the TCRdb table lists in-frame clones only, not all of them. The sample consists of about 150,000 clones, around 94% of them appearing once. The sample comprised blood. The chain carries TRBV23-1 and TRBJ1-6; D is perhaps TRBD1 (6 bases). TRBV23-1 is an ORF, and what it does is uncertain. The TCR originated in a woman aged 18-29 years in good health. CDR3 residues: CASSQSNRAPHNSPLHF. DNA for the CDR3: TGCGCCAGCAGTCAATCTAACAGGGCTCCCCATAATTCACCCCTCCACTTT.